The clone carrying this TCR beta chain was observed a single time. The data were taken from a study of blood T cell repertoires in COVID-19. Study background: Italy, Spain and the United States were the sources of the convalescent and acute COVID-19 samples.

Study processing details: Reference gene primer amplification gave estimated nucleated cell counts. Produced via immunoSEQ multiplex PCR; TCRdb's table is partial and in-frame only. V, J and clone size are those of that table, while D and trimming were read from the DNA. The table shows approximately 340,000 clones, with around four fifths occurring only once. Material for sequencing was peripheral blood. The TCR originated in a man aged 25-45 years with active or convalescent COVID-19.

This CDR3 is CASSLYSGTSGKSEQFF. Written as DNA, the CDR3 is TGTGCCAGCAGCTTATATTCCGGGACTAGCGGGAAAAGTGAGCAGTTCTTC. The rearrangement joins TRBV11-2 to TRBJ2-1; 13 nucleotides line up with TRBD2. Per the germline V gene, CDR1 is SGHAT and CDR2 is FQNNGV. The CDR3 sequence is 17 residues long. Losses at the gene ends were 2 bases for V and 9 bases for J; bases not matched to a gene: 10.